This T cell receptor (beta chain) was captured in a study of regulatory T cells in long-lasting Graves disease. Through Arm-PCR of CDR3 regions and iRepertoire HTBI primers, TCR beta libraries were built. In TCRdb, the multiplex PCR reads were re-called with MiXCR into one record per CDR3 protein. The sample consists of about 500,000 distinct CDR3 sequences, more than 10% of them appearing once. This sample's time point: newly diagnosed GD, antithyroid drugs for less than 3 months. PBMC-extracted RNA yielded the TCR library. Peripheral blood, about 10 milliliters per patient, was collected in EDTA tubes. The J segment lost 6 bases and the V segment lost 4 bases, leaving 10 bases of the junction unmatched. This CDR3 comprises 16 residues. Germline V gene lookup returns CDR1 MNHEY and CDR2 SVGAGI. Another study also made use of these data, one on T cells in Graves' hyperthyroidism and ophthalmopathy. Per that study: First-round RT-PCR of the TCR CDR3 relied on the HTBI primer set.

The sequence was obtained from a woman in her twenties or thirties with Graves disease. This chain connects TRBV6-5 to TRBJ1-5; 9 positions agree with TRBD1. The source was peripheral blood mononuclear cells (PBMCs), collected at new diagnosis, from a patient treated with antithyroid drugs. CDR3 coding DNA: TGTGCCAGCAGTTCTAATTACAGGGGGCGACCTCAGCCCCAGCATTTT. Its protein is CASSSNYRGRPQPQHF.